Sequencing of this T cell receptor (beta chain) was carried out in a study of monozygotic twins with inflammatory bowel disease. Findings of the study overall: The study found lower TCRbeta diversity (inverse Simpson) in IBD patients than in healthy co-twins.

CDR3 length equals 13 residues. Each of TCRalpha and TCRbeta cDNA went through two nested PCRs, lasting approximately 17 and 9 cycles. TCRdb reanalyzed the 5' RACE reads, giving one entry per CDR3 protein sequence and no DNA. This listing includes around 400,000 distinct CDR3 sequences. Worth noting for this clonotype: Its target is unknown.

The sample was blood. The V and J genes are TRBV12-3 or TRBV12-4 and TRBJ2-7; TCRdb lists TRBD1, though no DNA is available to test this call. The origin of this receptor is a human donor with ulcerative colitis or Crohn's disease, or a healthy co-twin of an affected twin (not recorded which). The chain's CDR3 is CASSPGPPVEQYF.